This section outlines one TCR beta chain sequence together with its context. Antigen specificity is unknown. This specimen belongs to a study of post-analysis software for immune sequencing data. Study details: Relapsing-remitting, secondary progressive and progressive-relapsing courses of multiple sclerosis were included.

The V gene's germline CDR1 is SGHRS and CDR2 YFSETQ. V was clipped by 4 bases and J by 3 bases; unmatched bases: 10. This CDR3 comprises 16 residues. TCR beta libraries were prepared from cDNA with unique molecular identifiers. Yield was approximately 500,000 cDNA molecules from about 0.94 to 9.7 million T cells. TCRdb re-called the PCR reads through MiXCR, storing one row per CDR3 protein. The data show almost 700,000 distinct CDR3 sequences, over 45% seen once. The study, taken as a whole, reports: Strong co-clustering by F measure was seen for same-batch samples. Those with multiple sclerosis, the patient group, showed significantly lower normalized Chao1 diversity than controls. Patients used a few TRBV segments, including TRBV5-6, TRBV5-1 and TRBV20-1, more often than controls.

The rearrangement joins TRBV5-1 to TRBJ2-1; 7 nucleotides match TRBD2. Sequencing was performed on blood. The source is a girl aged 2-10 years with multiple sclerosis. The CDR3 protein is CASSHGGETGYNEQFF. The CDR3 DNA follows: TGCGCCAGCAGCCATGGGGGGGAGACCGGCTACAATGAGCAGTTCTTC.